This passage covers 32 T cell receptor beta chains from one sample sequenced in a study of CD8+CD57+ T cells in acquired aplastic anemia (dated by TCRdb to the late 2010s). The patients picked for sequencing were ones in whom flow cytometry had shown an expansion of CD8+CD57+ cells. TCRdb names Illumina HiSeq 2000 as the instrument used. Genomic DNA was used as template for profiling of TCR beta VDJ combinations and CDR3 sequences. The public reads were quality trimmed at Q25 with fastp and then assembled into clones with MiXCR by TCRdb, keeping productive beta chains. One record per CDR3 amino acid sequence lists the most common genes and DNA. This sample holds around 130,000 distinct CDR3 sequences; 58% were observed only once. The ten largest clones represent 25% to 30% of the sample. Material: sorted CD4+, CD8+, or CD8+CD57+ T cells (not recorded which) from PBMCs. These TCRs come from a human donor with aplastic anemia.

The chain carries TRBV11-1 and TRBJ2-1; D is unclear. Germline lookup yields CDR1 SGHAT and CDR2 FQDESV (reference sequence). This CDR3 contains 14 residues. The germline V and J ends were trimmed by 1 base and 4 bases, with 8 bases remaining between them. The CDR3 region has the DNA TGTGCCAGCAGCTTAGTGGAAAATTACAATGAGCAGTTCTTC. Protein product: CASSLVENYNEQFF.

Details on this clonotype: A junction end diverges from the germline sequence, so it may reflect a read error. The chain recombines TRBV2 with TRBJ2-7; D may match TRBD1 or TRBD2 (5 bases each). Looked up from germline, CDR1 is SNHLY and CDR2 is FYNNEI. The CDR3 consists of 14 residues. CDR3 loop: CATSEAGTDYEQYF. CDR3 DNA: TGTGCCACCAGTGAAGCCGGGACCGATTACGAGCAGTACTTC.

The CDR3 sequence is CASSLHGGPSYEQYF. Written as DNA, the CDR3 is TGTGCCAGCAGTTTACATGGGGGCCCCTCCTACGAGCAGTACTTC. V is TRBV27 and J is TRBJ2-7; weak D call: TRBD1 (6 bases). Germline V CDR1 and CDR2: MNHEY, SMNVEV (reference sequence). The CDR3 contains 15 residues. Trimming shortened V by 2 bases and J by 0 bases, and 11 bases separated the two germline ends.

This clonotype was detected a few times. The V call is TRBV7-9, the J call TRBJ2-1; D is unresolved. The CDR3 has 12 amino acids. Trimming stripped 4 bases from V and 8 bases from J, with 9 bases between. Germline-derived CDR1 and CDR2 are SEHNR and FQNEAQ (reference sequence). CDR3: CASSSTGDEQFF. As DNA, the CDR3 is TGTGCCAGCAGCTCGACGGGCGATGAGCAGTTCTTC. Full variable domain (rest looked up from reference TRBV7-9 and TRBJ2-1): DTGVSQNPRHKITKRGQNVTFRCDPISEHNRLYWYRQTLGQGPEFLTYFQNEAQLEKSRLLSDRFSAERPKGSFSTLEIQRTEQGDSAMYLCASSSTGDEQFFGPGTRLTVL.

V is TRBV16 and J is TRBJ2-1, with D tentatively TRBD1 (8 bases). Trimming pared 3 bases from V and 7 bases from J, leaving 19 bases between. The V gene's germline CDR1 is KGHSY and CDR2 FQNENV. This CDR3 has 16 residues. The CDR3, as DNA: TGTGCCAGCAGCCACGAAGGACAGGGAGGGAGAAATGAGCAGTTCTTC. Protein product: CASSHEGQGGRNEQFF.

This rearrangement joins TRBV7-2 to TRBJ2-7, with TRBD2 identical over 10 bases. This CDR3 region has 15 residues. In germline, CDR1 is SGHTA, CDR2 FQGNSA. The V segment lost 4 bases and the J segment 3 bases; nucleotides outside the gene matches: 6. The CDR3 loop is CASSSLAGGRYEQYF. Written as DNA, the CDR3 is TGTGCCAGCAGCTCATTAGCGGGAGGCCGCTACGAGCAGTACTTC.

This clonotype was counted once. The chain links TRBV2 to TRBJ1-2, with TRBD1 matching over 7 bases. The CDR3 sequence is 14 residues long. Germline assignment: CDR1 SNHLY and CDR2 FYNNEI. With 6 bases clipped from V and 5 bases from J, the junction kept 9 bases outside the gene matches. CDR3 amino acids: CASSRTTGSYGYTF. Here the CDR3 DNA reads TGTGCCAGCAGCCGAACGACAGGGAGTTATGGCTACACCTTC.

V and J are TRBV19 and TRBJ2-7; 9 bases line up with TRBD1. The CDR3 loop spans 15 amino acids. V shed 4 bases and J 3 bases; nucleotides not matched to a gene: 7. From germline, CDR1 is LNHDA and CDR2 SQIVND (reference sequence). The CDR3 loop reads CASSNPGQGLYEQYF. As DNA, the CDR3 is TGTGCCAGTAGTAACCCGGGACAGGGCCTCTACGAGCAGTACTTC.

This clonotype turned up a few times. This sequence joins TRBV20-1 and TRBJ2-3, with 9 bases identical to TRBD2. This CDR3 is 18 amino acids long. CDR1 and CDR2 (germline): DFQATT, SNEGSKA (reference sequence). The trim removed 1 base at V and 0 bases at J, leaving 11 bases unmatched. The CDR3 nucleotides are TGCAGTGCTAGAGGGGATGGCGGGAGGGCGGGGAGCACAGATACGCAGTATTTT. Residues: CSARGDGGRAGSTDTQYF.

Comments on this clonotype: This sequence may be a read error, since a much larger clone differs from it by one base. This chain links TRBV16 with TRBJ1-2; 7 bases match TRBD1. The germline V gene encodes CDR1 KGHSY and CDR2 FQNENV. V was clipped by 4 bases and J by 8 bases; unmatched bases: 13. This CDR3 has 15 amino acids. The CDR3 region is CASSRDRVIVGGYTF. The CDR3 DNA is TGTGCCAGCAGCCGTGACAGGGTAATAGTGGGAGGCTACACCTTC.

V and J are TRBV7-3 and TRBJ2-2; 8 bases agree with TRBD1. Germline CDR1 reads SGHTA; CDR2 reads FQGTGA. This CDR3 has 13 amino acids. V was clipped by 7 bases and J by 5 bases; unmatched bases: 3. In nucleotides, the CDR3 is TGTGCCAGCACTCACAGGGGGACCGGGGAGCTGTTTTTT. Translating it yields CASTHRGTGELFF.

The chain is built from TRBV2 and TRBJ1-5; tentatively, D is TRBD1 (5 bases). This CDR3 is 13 amino acids long. Germline V gene sequence: CDR1 SNHLY, CDR2 FYNNEI. V was shortened by 2 bases and J by 5 bases, with 7 bases between the two germline ends. The CDR3 reads CASSEMGDQPQHF. CDR3 in DNA: TGTGCCAGCAGTGAAATGGGGGATCAGCCCCAGCATTTT.

V is TRBV10-3 and J is TRBJ1-1; TRBD1 is a possible D gene (6 bases). Trimming removed 6 bases at V and 6 bases at J, with 17 bases between. CDR1 is ENHRY, CDR2 SYGVKD, per germline. There are 14 residues in the CDR3. CDR3 DNA sequence: TGTGCCATCAGGACTACAGGGAGTAGCGCTGAAGCTTTCTTT. As protein: CAIRTTGSSAEAFF.

The chain uses TRBV5-1 and TRBJ2-7; tentative D call: TRBD1 (6 bases). Germline V gives CDR1 SGHRS, CDR2 YFSETQ. V was shortened by 3 bases and J by 2 bases, with 15 bases between the two germline ends. The CDR3 is 15 amino acids. The CDR3 DNA follows: TGCGCCAGCAGCTCTGGCCCGGACAGTACCTACGAGCAGTACTTC. It specifies CASSSGPDSTYEQYF.

This clonotype was seen a few times. V usage is TRBV7-2 and J usage is TRBJ2-7; no clear D gene. The J call may be wrong; the DNA end is better matched by TRBJ2-5. The CDR3 loop spans 13 amino acids. Germline CDR1 and CDR2: SGHTA and FQGNSA. CDR3 sequence reads: CASSLGYGETQYF. In nucleotides, the CDR3 is TGTGCCAGCAGCTTGGGCTACGGGGAGACCCAGTACTTC.

This chain uses TRBV20-1 with TRBJ1-1; no firm D call. Trimming cost V 3 bases and J 7 bases, with 15 bases left between them. This CDR3 is 13 amino acids long. Germline lookup yields CDR1 DFQATT and CDR2 SNEGSKA (reference sequence). CDR3 amino acids: CSARSPEGSEAFF. In nucleotides, the CDR3 is TGCAGTGCTAGGTCCCCGGAAGGCAGTGAAGCTTTCTTT.

Concerning this clonotype: The junction does not match germline at one end; this may be a read error. J is TRBJ2-1 and V is TRBV11-1; D may match TRBD1 or TRBD2 (5 bases each). CDR1 SGHAT and CDR2 FQDESV come from the germline V gene (reference sequence). CDR3 length: 15 amino acids. The CDR3 DNA sequence: TGTGCCAGCAGGTCCTGGGGGAACACCGGCGATGAGCAGGTCTTC. Amino acids: CASRSWGNTGDEQVF.

This clonotype has a count of ten or more. CDR3 DNA sequence: TGTGCCACCCCCTACGAGCAGTACTTC. Translating gives CATPYEQYF. J is TRBJ2-7 and V is TRBV6-1; D not certain. Germline CDR1 is MNHNS and CDR2 is SASEGT. The CDR3 has 9 amino acids. Trimming shortened V by 10 bases and J by 2 bases, and 3 bases separated the two germline ends.

A word on this clonotype: This could be a read error, since a much larger clone is one nucleotide away. V and J are TRBV6-1 and TRBJ2-3, with D maybe TRBD2 (5 bases). The CDR3 covers 12 residues. Looked up from germline, CDR1 is MNHNS and CDR2 is SASEGT. The CDR3 DNA sequence: TGTGGCAGCAGTCGGGAAACAGATACGCAGTATTTT. The encoded protein is CGSSRETDTQYF.

The table lists this clonotype with many counts. The chain is built from TRBV30 and TRBJ2-7; tentatively, D is TRBD2 (5 bases). CDR1 and CDR2 from the germline V gene are GTSNPN and SVGIG (reference sequence). The CDR3 loop spans 12 amino acids. V lost 1 base and J 3 bases, leaving 7 bases between the germline ends. The CDR3 DNA sequence: TGTGCCTGGAGTGGGGCGGGCTACGAGCAGTACTTC. Translated, it gives CAWSGAGYEQYF.

This chain uses TRBV10-3 with TRBJ2-1; TRBD2 matches 8 bases. Germline CDR1 reads ENHRY; CDR2 reads SYGVKD. This CDR3 has 17 residues. V shed 6 bases, J shed 6 bases, and the junction held 16 bases outside the gene matches. CDR3 sequence (DNA): TGTGCCATCAGCGAAGCACAACGGGGGGGGGCCGGCAATGAGCAGTTCTTC. It specifies CAISEAQRGGAGNEQFF.

This clonotype was counted a single time. The J gene is TRBJ2-1, the V gene TRBV2; possibly TRBD2 for D (6 bases). Looked up from germline, CDR1 is SNHLY and CDR2 is FYNNEI. The CDR3 is 15 amino acids. Trimming shortened V by 6 bases and J by 4 bases, and 16 bases separated the two germline ends. The CDR3 loop is CASSPPRERYNEQFF. The DNA of the CDR3 is TGTGCCAGCAGCCCACCCCGGGAGAGATACAATGAGCAGTTCTTC.

The chain links TRBV7-9 to TRBJ1-5; no clear D. Germline CDR1 is SEHNR and CDR2 is FQNEAQ (reference sequence). This CDR3 is 13 amino acids long. V gave up 1 base and J gave up 7 bases, with 8 bases separating them. For the CDR3, the DNA is TGTGCCAGCAGCTTAGGTTATGGACAGCCCCAGCATTTT. This translates into CASSLGYGQPQHF.

The CDR3 reads CASHPGTGSSGYTF. In DNA form, the CDR3 reads TGTGCCAGCCACCCCGGGACGGGAAGTTCTGGCTACACCTTC. The chain uses TRBV7-3 and TRBJ1-2; D may be TRBD1 (5 bases). Germline V CDR1 and CDR2: SGHTA, FQGTGA. V gave up 8 bases and J gave up 7 bases, with 20 bases separating them. CDR3 length: 14 amino acids.

This rearrangement joins TRBV20-1 to TRBJ2-3; D is unclear. The CDR3 runs 10 residues. Deletions cut 6 bases from V and 5 bases from J, with 6 bases between. The V gene's germline CDR1 is DFQATT and CDR2 SNEGSKA (reference sequence). The CDR3 is CSAALDTQYF. CDR3 nucleotide sequence: TGCAGTGCCGCCCTAGATACGCAGTATTTT.

This clonotype is a singleton in its sample. The rearrangement uses TRBV7-8 and TRBJ1-1; TRBD1 matches at 7 bases. Germline loops: CDR1 SGHVS, CDR2 FQNEAQ. The ends lost 5 bases at V and 0 bases at J; junction bases unmatched: 9. The CDR3 totals 16 residues. Here the CDR3 reads CASSIHGTAMNTEAFF. DNA of the CDR3: TGTGCCAGCAGCATACACGGGACAGCCATGAACACTGAAGCTTTCTTT. The full variable domain, completed using reference TRBV7-8 and TRBJ1-1, is GAGVSQSPRYKVAKRGQDVALRCDPISGHVSLFWYQQALGQGPEFLTYFQNEAQLDKSGLPSDRFFAERPEGSVSTLKIQRTQQEDSAVYLCASSIHGTAMNTEAFFGQGTRLTVV.

A word on this clonotype: The final CDR3 position lacks the conserved phenylalanine or tryptophan, pointing to a likely read error. The rearrangement uses TRBV10-3 and TRBJ1-2; a weak D match, TRBD1 (6 bases). V was pared by 3 bases and J by 7 bases, with 18 bases between. Germline values: CDR1 ENHRY, CDR2 SYGVKD. The CDR3 is 15 residues long. The CDR3 protein is CAISDPRTPGVGYTI. The CDR3, as DNA: TGTGCCATCAGTGACCCGAGAACCCCAGGGGTTGGCTACACCATC.

The V and J genes are TRBV7-9 and TRBJ1-2, with a weak D call TRBD1 (6 bases). Trimming removed 6 bases from V and 4 bases from J, with 15 bases in between. Germline CDR1 is SEHNR and CDR2 is FQNEAQ (reference sequence). This CDR3 is 14 amino acids long. The CDR3 region has the DNA TGTGCCAGCAGGCTGGACAGTACCTTCTATGGCTACACCTTC. It encodes CASRLDSTFYGYTF. The variable domain in full, completed from reference TRBV7-9 and TRBJ1-2, reads DTGVSQNPRHKITKRGQNVTFRCDPISEHNRLYWYRQTLGQGPEFLTYFQNEAQLEKSRLLSDRFSAERPKGSFSTLEIQRTEQGDSAMYLCASRLDSTFYGYTFGSGTRLTVV.

The V call is TRBV9, the J call TRBJ2-2; no definite D call. The CDR3 consists of 13 residues. V lost 2 bases, J lost 3 bases, and 5 bases lay in between. Germline V CDR1 and CDR2: SGDLS, YYNGEE. The CDR3 DNA is TGTGCCAGCAGCGTCTCGTACACCGGGGAGCTGTTTTTT. Translating gives CASSVSYTGELFF.

In its sample, this clonotype was seen a few times. The V gene is TRBV7-8, the J gene TRBJ2-1; D is unclear. Germline-derived CDR1 and CDR2 are SGHVS and FQNEAQ. V was shortened by 1 base and J by 7 bases, with 11 bases between the two germline ends. This CDR3 is built from 14 residues. The CDR3 sequence: CASSLGGYGNEQFF. For the CDR3, the DNA is TGTGCCAGCAGCTTAGGGGGTTACGGGAATGAGCAGTTCTTC.

This clonotype was counted between two and nine times. The genes are TRBV15 and TRBJ2-1, with D uncertain. CDR1 is LNHNV and CDR2 is YYDKDF in the germline V gene (reference sequence). This CDR3 region has 11 residues. Deletions cut 5 bases from V and 5 bases from J, with 4 bases between. CDR3 loop: CATSGNNEQFF. DNA for the CDR3: TGTGCCACCAGCGGTAACAATGAGCAGTTCTTC.

The genes are TRBV20-1 and TRBJ1-6, with TRBD1 matching over 10 bases. Trimming took 6 bases from V and 8 from J; bases not matched to a gene: 7. The CDR3 runs to 14 residues. The germline gives CDR1 DFQATT, CDR2 SNEGSKA (reference sequence). The CDR3, as DNA: TGCAGTGCCCATCCGGGACAGGGGTATTCACCCCTCCACTTT. Translating gives CSAHPGQGYSPLHF.